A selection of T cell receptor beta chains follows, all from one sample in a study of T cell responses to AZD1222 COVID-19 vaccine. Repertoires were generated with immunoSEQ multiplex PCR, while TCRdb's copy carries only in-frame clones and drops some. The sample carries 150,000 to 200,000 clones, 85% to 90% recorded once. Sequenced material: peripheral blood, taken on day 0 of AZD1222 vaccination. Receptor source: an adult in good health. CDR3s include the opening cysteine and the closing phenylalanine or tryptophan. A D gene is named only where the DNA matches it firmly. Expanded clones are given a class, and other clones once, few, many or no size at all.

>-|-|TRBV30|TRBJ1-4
CAWSVQSGEKLFF
TGTGCCTGGAGTGTCCAGTCGGGGGAAAAACTGTTTTTT
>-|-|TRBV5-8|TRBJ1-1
CASSPVPGRAFF
TGTGCCAGCAGCCCCGTCCCAGGGAGGGCTTTCTTT
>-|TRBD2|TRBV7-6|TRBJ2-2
CASSLARRGAAGELFF
TGTGCCAGCAGCTTAGCCCGGCGGGGGGCGGCCGGGGAGCTGTTTTTT
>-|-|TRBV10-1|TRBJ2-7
CASSADRASYEQYF
TGCGCCAGCAGTGCCGACCGAGCATCCTACGAGCAGTACTTC
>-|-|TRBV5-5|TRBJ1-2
CASSLDLTDGYTF
TGTGCCAGCAGCTTGGATCTCACAGATGGCTACACCTTC
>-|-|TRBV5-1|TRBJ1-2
CASSLASSGARASYGYTF
TGCGCCAGCAGCTTGGCGAGTTCGGGAGCGCGGGCCTCTTATGGCTACACCTTC
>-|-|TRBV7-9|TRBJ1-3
CASSLGGTSGNTIYF
TGTGCCAGCAGCTTAGGGGGGACATCTGGAAACACCATATATTTT
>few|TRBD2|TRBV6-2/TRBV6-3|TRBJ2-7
CASSRTSGGAEQYF
TGTGCCAGCAGTAGGACTAGCGGGGGGGCCGAGCAGTACTTC
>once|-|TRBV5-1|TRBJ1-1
CASSGVGLGNTEAFF
TGCGCCAGCAGCGGTGTGGGGTTAGGGAACACTGAAGCTTTCTTT
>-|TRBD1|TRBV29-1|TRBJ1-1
CSAGDSMNTEAFF
TGCAGCGCAGGGGACAGTATGAACACTGAAGCTTTCTTT
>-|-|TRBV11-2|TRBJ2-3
CASSLVWGRPDTQYF
TGTGCCAGCAGCTTAGTTTGGGGGCGACCAGATACGCAGTATTTT
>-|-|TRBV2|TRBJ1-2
CASSTDAANGYTF
TGTGCCAGCAGTACAGACGCCGCCAATGGCTACACCTTC
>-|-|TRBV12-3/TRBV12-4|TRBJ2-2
CASAPDTGELFF
TGTGCCAGCGCCCCCGACACCGGGGAGCTGTTTTTT
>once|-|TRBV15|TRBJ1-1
CATSRDYKLNTEAFF
TGTGCCACCAGCAGAGATTATAAGTTGAACACTGAAGCTTTCTTT
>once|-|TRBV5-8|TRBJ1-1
CASSLRGRLQDVGAFF
TGTGCCAGCAGCTTGAGGGGACGGTTGCAGGACGTAGGAGCTTTCTTT
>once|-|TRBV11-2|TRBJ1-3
CASSLNPDGNTIYF
TGTGCCAGCAGCTTAAACCCCGACGGAAACACCATATATTTT
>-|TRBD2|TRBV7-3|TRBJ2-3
CASSGAGGTDTQYF
TGTGCCAGCAGCGGAGCGGGAGGAACAGATACGCAGTATTTT
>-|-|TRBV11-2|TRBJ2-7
CASSLLPQTYEQYF
TGTGCCAGCAGCTTATTGCCTCAAACCTACGAGCAGTACTTC
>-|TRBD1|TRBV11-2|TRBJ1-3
CASSSNRGSGNTIYF
TGTGCCAGCAGCAGCAACAGGGGCTCTGGAAACACCATATATTTT
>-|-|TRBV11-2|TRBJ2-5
CASSLGSETQYF
TGTGCCAGCAGCTTAGGATCGGAGACCCAGTACTTC
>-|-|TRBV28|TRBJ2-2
CASGRQRELFF
TGTGCCAGCGGTAGACAGCGAGAGCTGTTTTTT
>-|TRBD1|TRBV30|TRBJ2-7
CAWSGGQGGRYEQYF
TGTGCCTGGAGTGGTGGACAGGGCGGTCGCTACGAGCAGTACTTC
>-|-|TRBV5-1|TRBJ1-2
CASSFGPEVNYGYTF
TGCGCCAGCAGCTTCGGGCCCGAGGTTAACTATGGCTACACCTTC
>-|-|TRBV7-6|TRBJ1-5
CASSLEQGGRNQPQHF
TGTGCCAGCAGCTTAGAACAGGGCGGTCGCAATCAGCCCCAGCATTTT
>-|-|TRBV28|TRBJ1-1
CASSVLAEAFF
TGTGCCAGCAGCGTTCTGGCCGAAGCTTTCTTT